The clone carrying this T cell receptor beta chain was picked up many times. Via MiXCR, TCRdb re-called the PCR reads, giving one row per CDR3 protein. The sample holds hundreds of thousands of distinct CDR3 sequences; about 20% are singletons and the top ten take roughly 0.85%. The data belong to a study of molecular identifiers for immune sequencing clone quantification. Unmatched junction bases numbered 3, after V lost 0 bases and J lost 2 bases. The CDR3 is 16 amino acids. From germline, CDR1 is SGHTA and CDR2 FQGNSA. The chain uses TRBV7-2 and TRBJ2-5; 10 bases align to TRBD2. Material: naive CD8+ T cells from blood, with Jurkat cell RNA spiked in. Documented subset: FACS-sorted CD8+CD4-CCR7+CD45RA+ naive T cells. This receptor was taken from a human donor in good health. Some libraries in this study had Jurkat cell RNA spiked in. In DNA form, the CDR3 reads TGTGCCAGCAGCTTAGCACCAGCGGGGGGGCAAGAGACCCAGTACTTC. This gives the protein CASSLAPAGGQETQYF.